This TCR beta chain was documented in a study of blood T cell repertoires in COVID-19 (dated by TCRdb to the early 2020s). As for the study more broadly: Collaborator samples came from the United States, Italy and Spain and covered acute and convalescent phases of COVID-19. Subjects who had been exposed to COVID-19, were actively infected with it, or had recovered from it provided the deeply sampled blood TCRbeta repertoires that made up the dataset. Sample metadata almost always included a de-identified subject ID, COVID-19 status, age in years and sex. Where HLA class I and class II types were available, the types were taken from metadata supplied by the sample provider, not from assay-based typing. A freely available public database, intended as a resource for researchers studying the immune response to SARS-CoV-2, is where the repertoires were released. The material from the prospective study consisted of cDNA or gDNA derived from T cells, B-cell-depleted T cells, or PBMCs. Samples came from the ongoing ImmuneRACE study (first 160 participants) plus 1,254 subjects from 6 global collaborators. Here is what the overall study found, with its caveats: The quantity of clinical and demographic metadata differed by source and by participant and was supplied without curation.

Each collaborating institution followed its own protocols to collect whole blood in K2EDTA tubes. Collaborator samples were shipped for TCRbeta analysis as frozen whole blood, isolated PBMCs, or DNA extracted from either sample type. TCRbeta CDR3 regions were amplified from genomic DNA by means of the immunoSEQ Assay, a bias-controlled multiplex PCR. Per the source publication's procedure: Within the assay, amplification of reference gene primers was used to estimate how many nucleated cells each sample contained. Sequence reads were collapsed and filtered to measure the absolute abundance of every unique TCRbeta CDR3 rearrangement. For each sample, productive Simpson clonality was calculated as the square root of Simpson's diversity index over productive rearrangements. TCRdb holds this immuneACCESS table with in-frame rearrangements only. Some clones are missing; in checked studies, unresolved V genes explain under half, and the rest has no known cause. The V and J calls and clone size are taken from that table; D and trimming were inferred from the DNA. The sample table holds 52,000 or so clones, of which roughly four fifths were seen once. Approximately 6% of the sample is taken by the ten largest.

In the case of this clone: Its recognized antigen is unknown. The record has no base qualities; no much larger clone is one base away.

The material sequenced was peripheral blood. This TCR was sampled from a human donor in a cohort sampled during active or convalescent COVID-19.

Here is the DNA: TGTGCCAGCAGCCTCGAGCAGGGGGAGACCCAGTACTTC. It translates to CASSLEQGETQYF. The V and J segments used are TRBV4-2 and TRBJ2-5; TRBD1 could be the D gene, as 6 bases match. V and J are truncated by 4 bases and 5 bases respectively, leaving an intervening sequence of 11 bases. Looking up the germline V gene yields CDR1 LGHNA and CDR2 YNFKEQ. CDR3 length: 13 amino acids, cysteine to phenylalanine. Just the 39-base CDR3 DNA is kept, in frame starting at base 1.